This note documents a single TCR beta chain sequence. Antigen specificity is unknown. V lost 2 bases and J 3 bases, leaving 15 bases between the germline ends. The CDR3 totals 16 residues. The germline V gene has CDR1 LGHNT and CDR2 FRNRAP. While the first cohort had around 700 subjects, the donors belonged to the separate validation cohort of about 120 subjects. The data derive from a study of cytomegalovirus exposure and HLA in healthy donors. Overall study results and limits: According to reports, the classifier identified cytomegalovirus status with high specificity and sensitivity. Cytomegalovirus association was assigned to about 150 TCR beta chains. The tendency of first-cohort TCR clusters to co-occur in the 120 validation repertoires was identified by a subsequent analysis.

The table came from immunoSEQ multiplex PCR; TCRdb's copy has only in-frame clones and leaves some out. The sample gives roughly 250,000 clones, just under 90% of which show up once; around 2.6% is in the top ten. The V gene is TRBV12-5, the J gene TRBJ2-3; perhaps TRBD2 as D (6 bases). The sequence was obtained from a man between 18 and 29 years old in good health and CMV-seronegative. The sequencing sample was made of PBMCs. In nucleotides, the CDR3 is TGTGCTAGTGGTTTGCCAAGGGGTGGGGGGACAGATACGCAGTATTTT. Translating gives CASGLPRGGGTDTQYF.